Presented here are 7 T cell receptor beta chains from one specimen sequenced in a study of beta chain features in type 1 diabetes. Findings of the study overall: Shorter TCRB CDR3s, moderately but significantly so, marked every one of the four CD4+ subsets in Type 1 diabetes patients.

The antigens for these receptors are not known. The entirety of the isolated RNA underwent reverse transcription, so expressed TCRB transcripts were sequenced. Measured with immunoSEQ multiplex PCR; TCRdb has only the in-frame clones, and not every one. The repertoire holds 150,000 to 190,000 clones, with 10% as singletons. The sample was central memory CD4+ T cells from blood. Every receptor here comes from a man aged 25 to 40 with type 1 diabetes.

The chain joins TRBV7-3 to TRBJ2-1; D is possibly TRBD2 (6 bases). Between the trimmed V and J ends, which lost 5 bases and 0 bases, there was a span of 11 bases. The germline CDR1 and CDR2 sequences are SGHTA and FQGTGA. The CDR3 has 15 residues. The CDR3 nucleotides read TGTGCCAGCAGCCCTGGACTAAGCTCCTACAATGAGCAGTTCTTC. Its translation is CASSPGLSSYNEQFF.

The chain recombines TRBV13 with TRBJ2-5; 8 bases map to TRBD2. CDR1 is PRHDT and CDR2 is FYEKMQ in the germline V gene (reference sequence). The trim removed 1 base at V and 6 bases at J, leaving 7 bases unmatched. There are 15 residues in the CDR3. CDR3 residues: CASSLDGTSGQTQYF. CDR3 in DNA: TGTGCCAGCAGCTTAGACGGTACTAGCGGCCAGACCCAGTACTTC.

This clone has a handful of counts. The V and J genes are TRBV7-2 and TRBJ2-3, with 8 bases lining up with TRBD2. From germline, CDR1 is SGHTA and CDR2 FQGNSA. The CDR3 has 14 residues. V gave up 5 bases and J gave up 5 bases; unmatched junction bases: 6. The CDR3 region is CASSGRGVKDTQYF. CDR3 nucleotides: TGTGCCAGCAGCGGGCGGGGGGTGAAAGATACGCAGTATTTT.

J is TRBJ2-5 and V is TRBV25-1; possible D gene TRBD1, 8 bases. Germline CDR1 and CDR2: MGHDK and SYGVNS. The V and J ends lost 3 bases and 5 bases respectively, with 16 bases between them. The CDR3 length is 15 residues. Here the CDR3 reads CASSEDREGSETQYF. Here the CDR3 DNA reads TGTGCCAGCAGTGAGGACAGGGAGGGCTCGGAGACCCAGTACTTC.

This clone was found a few times. J is TRBJ1-2 and V is TRBV27; possible D gene TRBD1, 6 bases. Trimming cost V 6 bases and J 2 bases, with 7 bases left between them. Germline CDR1 and CDR2: MNHEY and SMNVEV (reference sequence). The CDR3 spans 12 residues. CDR3 residues: CASRDRNYGYTF. The CDR3 coding sequence is TGTGCCAGCAGAGACAGGAACTATGGCTACACCTTC.

This clone was observed a few times. The chain combines TRBV5-6 with TRBJ1-1; possible D gene TRBD1, 5 bases. The CDR3 has 16 residues. Trimming left V 1 base short and J 4 bases short, with 17 bases between. From germline, CDR1 is SGHDT and CDR2 YYEEEE. CDR3 coding DNA: TGTGCCAGCAGCTTGTTCGGCAGGGATTTCCCCACTGAAGCTTTCTTT. Translation gives CASSLFGRDFPTEAFF.

The rearrangement joins TRBV18 to TRBJ2-7, with 7 nucleotides matching TRBD1. The germline gives CDR1 KGHSH, CDR2 LQKENI. The CDR3 sequence is 14 residues long. Trimming removed 6 bases from V and 3 bases from J; junction bases left unmatched: 8. The CDR3 protein is CASSSGTESYEQYF. The CDR3 DNA reads as TGTGCCAGCTCGTCCGGGACAGAGAGCTACGAGCAGTACTTC.